A single sample is the source of the 14 T cell receptor beta chains below, sequenced in a study of tumor-infiltrating lymphocytes in localized non-small cell lung cancer. Assay: immunoSEQ multiplex PCR; the TCRdb copy retains only in-frame clones and omits some. Of 10,000 to 13,000 clones in the sample, approximately 86% are singletons; the top ten hold 7% to 9.5%. The source material was uninvolved lung tissue not adjacent to the tumor. The receptor set was obtained from a human donor with non-small cell lung cancer.

The rearrangement links TRBV7-8 to TRBJ2-7; the D gene is possibly TRBD2 (5 bases). V was trimmed by 1 base and J by 0 bases, leaving 10 bases between them. CDR3 length: 15 amino acids. Germline values: CDR1 SGHVS, CDR2 FQNEAQ. Here the CDR3 reads CASSLVEAGSYEQYF. The DNA of the CDR3 is TGTGCCAGCAGCTTAGTCGAGGCGGGCTCCTACGAGCAGTACTTC.

J is TRBJ2-7 and V is TRBV4-1, with 10 bases matching TRBD2. In germline, CDR1 is MGHRA, CDR2 YSYEKL. The CDR3 has 18 amino acids. The ends lost 1 base at V and 0 bases at J; junction bases unmatched: 9. CDR3 region: CASSQVAGGIPSSYEQYF. As DNA, the CDR3 is TGCGCCAGCAGCCAAGTAGCGGGGGGAATACCGAGCTCCTACGAGCAGTACTTC.

The chain couples TRBV9 to TRBJ2-7; 9 nucleotides line up with TRBD1. CDR1 and CDR2 from the germline V gene are SGDLS and YYNGEE. The CDR3 contains 15 residues. V shed 2 bases and J 2 bases; nucleotides not matched to a gene: 5. CDR3 sequence reads: CASSVGTGLTYEQYF. CDR3 sequence (DNA): TGTGCCAGCAGCGTCGGGACAGGGCTTACCTACGAGCAGTACTTC.

V usage is TRBV6-5 and J usage is TRBJ2-7, with 7 positions matching TRBD1. This CDR3 has 13 residues. Germline-derived CDR1 and CDR2 are MNHEY and SVGAGI. With V trimmed by 6 bases and J by 2 bases, 4 bases remained unmatched. For the CDR3, the DNA is TGTGCCAGCAGCAGGGGACAGACCTACGAGCAGTACTTC. It is translated as CASSRGQTYEQYF.

This clone occurred once. The chain is built from TRBV25-1 and TRBJ1-2; tentative D call: TRBD1 (6 bases). V was pared by 6 bases and J by 2 bases, with 10 bases between. There are 13 residues in the CDR3. Per germline, CDR1 MGHDK and CDR2 SYGVNS. CDR3 bases: TGTGCCAGCAGAGGAACAGGGAACTATGGCTACACCTTC. Protein: CASRGTGNYGYTF.

The chain uses TRBV18 and TRBJ2-2, with D uncertain. The CDR3 loop spans 16 amino acids. Trimming took off 0 bases at V and 5 bases at J, with 13 bases between the two ends. Germline V lookup: CDR1 KGHSH, CDR2 LQKENI. DNA of the CDR3: TGTGCCAGCTCACCACCGGCGGCAGTTAGAACCGGGGAGCTGTTTTTT. Its protein product is CASSPPAAVRTGELFF. The complete variable domain, with remaining parts taken from reference TRBV18 and TRBJ2-2, reads NAGVMQNPRHLVRRRGQEARLRCSPMKGHSHVYWYRQLPEEGLKFMVYLQKENIIDESGMPKERFSAEFPKEGPSILRIQQVVRGDSAAYFCASSPPAAVRTGELFFGEGSRLTVL.

The chain combines TRBV2 with TRBJ1-4; D unresolved. Trimming pared 3 bases from V and 8 bases from J, leaving 13 bases between. The germline V gene has CDR1 SNHLY and CDR2 FYNNEI. The CDR3 consists of 14 residues. The CDR3 reads CASSDRNHLEKLFF. The CDR3 nucleotides read TGTGCCAGCAGTGACAGAAATCACCTGGAAAAACTGTTTTTT.

J is TRBJ2-3 and V is TRBV10-3, with D perhaps matching TRBD1 or TRBD2 (7 bases each). Trimming took 3 bases from V and 2 from J, leaving 30 bases between them. Germline lookup yields CDR1 ENHRY and CDR2 SYGVKD. This CDR3 comprises 21 residues. The CDR3 DNA reads as TGTGCCATCAGTGACCAAAACTCGGGGGGACAAGGGGGCGAGAACACAGATACGCAGTATTTT. It translates to CAISDQNSGGQGGENTDTQYF.

This clone is labeled medium-sized. The CDR3 sequence is CAISDSGGGVLEAFF. The CDR3 bases are TGTGCCATCAGTGACTCGGGAGGAGGGGTGCTTGAAGCTTTCTTT. The gene calls are TRBV10-3 and TRBJ1-1; the D gene is possibly TRBD1 (5 bases). Germline loops: CDR1 ENHRY, CDR2 SYGVKD. This CDR3 is built from 15 residues. V dropped 3 bases and J dropped 7 bases, with 18 bases sitting between them.

In its sample, this clone was seen a few times. The chain employs TRBV9 and TRBJ1-2; TRBD1 aligns across 8 bases. The CDR3 extends over 17 amino acids. CDR1 is SGDLS, CDR2 YYNGEE, per germline. J was trimmed by 5 bases and V by 0 bases; bases with no gene match: 12. CDR3 loop: CASSVEPGQGSSYGYTF. DNA for the CDR3: TGTGCCAGCAGCGTAGAACCCGGACAGGGATCCTCTTATGGCTACACCTTC.

This chain links TRBV11-1 with TRBJ2-7, with D perhaps TRBD2 (6 bases). There are 15 residues in the CDR3. The V and J ends lost 4 bases and 1 base respectively, with 14 bases between them. The germline CDR1 and CDR2 sequences are SGHAT and FQDESV (reference sequence). The CDR3 DNA sequence: TGTGCCAGCAGCTCCTTCCGGGACTCTTCCTACGAGCAGTACTTC. Translation gives CASSSFRDSSYEQYF. The variable domain in full, with the rest retrieved from reference TRBV11-1 and TRBJ2-7, is EAEVAQSPRYKITEKSQAVAFWCDPISGHATLYWYRQILGQGPELLVQFQDESVVDDSQLPKDRFSAERLKGVDSTLKIQPAELGDSAMYLCASSSFRDSSYEQYFGPGTRLTVT.

This chain links TRBV29-1 with TRBJ2-3; D gene unclear. CDR3 length equals 10 residues. Trimming left V 5 bases short and J 3 bases short, with 3 bases between. Looked up from germline, CDR1 is SQVTM and CDR2 is ANQGSEA. CDR3 coding DNA: TGCAGCGTTAGGACAGATACGCAGTATTTT. Amino acid sequence: CSVRTDTQYF.

The genes are TRBV27 and TRBJ1-1; D is ambiguous. The CDR3 runs 14 residues. The germline V gene has CDR1 MNHEY and CDR2 SMNVEV (reference sequence). V was cut by 5 bases and J by 1 base, with 11 bases left in between. In nucleotides, the CDR3 is TGTGCCAGCAGTCCCTGGGCGCAGAACACTGAAGCTTTCTTT. It translates to CASSPWAQNTEAFF.

The rearrangement links TRBV2 to TRBJ1-1; D not resolved. Germline values: CDR1 SNHLY, CDR2 FYNNEI. Deletions cut 5 bases from V and 1 base from J, with 8 bases between. The length of the CDR3 is 13 residues. CDR3 nucleotide sequence: TGTGCCAGCAGTTTCTCAGAGAACACTGAAGCTTTCTTT. Its protein product is CASSFSENTEAFF.